This T cell receptor beta chain was sequenced during a study of T cell repertoires in aging, cancer and after chemotherapy. Study-wide context: Paired samples before and after chemotherapy came from chronic lymphocytic leukemia patients on fludarabine- or bendamustine-based regimens. The full dataset contained 9.1 million or so TCR reads.

The template was genomic DNA from peripheral blood, not RNA. Remarks on this clonotype: This may come from a read error, since a much larger clone is one base off.

Trimming shortened V by 10 bases and J by 1 base, and 16 bases separated the two germline ends. The CDR3 extends over 14 amino acids. The germline CDR1 and CDR2 sequences are MNHEY and SMNVEV (reference sequence). Multiplex touch-down PCR with TRB-A/B primers amplified rearranged V-D-J TRB sequences. TCRdb recomputed calls from the multiplex PCR reads with MiXCR, one row per CDR3 protein. The repertoire consists of approximately 3,000 distinct CDR3 sequences, with about a fifth occurring once and the leading ten covering 30% to 45%. The TCR originated in a human donor with a blood cancer. Sample: blood. The chain carries TRBV27 and TRBJ1-2, with a weak D call TRBD1 (6 bases). The CDR3 sequence is CATNGPGDNYGYTF. The DNA of the CDR3 is TGTGCCACTAACGGCCCAGGGGATAACTATGGCTACACCTTC.